The TCR beta chain described here comes from a study of T cell repertoires in cytomegalovirus infection. Via MiXCR, TCRdb re-called the reads, giving one row per CDR3 protein. The table lists 100,000 to 150,000 distinct CDR3 sequences, approximately 9.2% of them singletons. With respect to this clonotype: A much larger clone is a single base away; this may be a read error.

The CDR3 contains 14 residues. CDR1 is SGHDT, CDR2 YYEEEE, per germline. This TCR was sampled from a human donor in good health (CMV status not recorded). Some clones in this sample may be carry-over from other donors' samples. Sequenced: PBMCs. V usage is TRBV5-6 and J usage is TRBJ2-1; TRBD1 or TRBD2 may be the D gene (7 bases each). In DNA form, the CDR3 reads TGTGTCAGCACTCCAGGGGGGGCCTACAATGAGCAGTTCTTC. Protein sequence: CVSTPGGAYNEQFF.